This record concerns one T cell receptor beta chain sequence. Its antigen is still unknown. Profiling relied on immunoSEQ multiplex PCR, and the TCRdb table lists in-frame clones only, not all of them. The sample has about 400,000 clones; roughly 88% are singletons. The sample belongs to a study of cytomegalovirus exposure and HLA in healthy donors. Findings and limits, study-wide: The dataset shows that most TCR sequences were rare, while some public TCRs occurred in many donors.

Input material: PBMCs. This receptor was identified in a woman aged 18-29 years in good health and CMV-seronegative.

CDR3 DNA sequence: TGTGCCAGCAGTCTAGAGACAGCTAACACCGGGGAGCTGTTTTTT. Protein product: CASSLETANTGELFF. V and J are TRBV2 and TRBJ2-2; a possible D gene is TRBD1 (5 bases). Trimming removed 5 bases at V and 2 bases at J, with 12 bases between. CDR1 is SNHLY, CDR2 FYNNEI, per germline. The length of the CDR3 is 15 residues.